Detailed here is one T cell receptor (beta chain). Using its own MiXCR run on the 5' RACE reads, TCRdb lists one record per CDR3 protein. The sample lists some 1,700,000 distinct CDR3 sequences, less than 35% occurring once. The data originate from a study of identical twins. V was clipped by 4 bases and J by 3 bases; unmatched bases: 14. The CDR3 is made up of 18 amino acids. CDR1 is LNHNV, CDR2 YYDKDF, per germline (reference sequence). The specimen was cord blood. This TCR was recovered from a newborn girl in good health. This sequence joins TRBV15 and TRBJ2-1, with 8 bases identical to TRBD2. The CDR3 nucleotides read TGTGCCACCAGCATGGCGGGAGGAGCTAATCTGTACTACAATGAGCAGTTCTTC. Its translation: CATSMAGGANLYYNEQFF.